This TCR beta chain emerged from a study of T cells after yellow fever vaccination (dated by TCRdb to the late 2010s). A note on the overall study: The SMART-Seq v4 Ultra Low Input RNA kit was used to prepare libraries from fractions with low cell numbers. To follow T-cell clones before and after primary and booster YFV17D yellow fever vaccination, bulk TCR alpha and beta repertoires were sequenced over time. The cohort comprised two healthy male donors, one aged 18 to 30 and one aged 30 to 39 years. Bulk PBMC replicates and cell subsets were isolated from blood drawn at multiple timepoints before and after both primary and secondary immunization.

This clonotype was detected ten times or more. The specificity of this receptor is unknown. Per-base qualities were not stored, and no clone one base away is much larger. The intended sense of this specimen's treatment or condition label: live attenuated yellow fever vaccine strain. PBMCs were isolated from peripheral blood using a standard Ficoll-Paque protocol. Dynabeads CD4 and CD8 positive selection kits were used to isolate CD4 and CD8 T-cell fractions. TriZol was used to extract RNA from bulk PBMCs, CD4 and CD8 fractions, and dextramer-positive and dextramer-negative fractions. TCR cDNA was synthesized by 5'RACE template switching, which introduced a universal primer site and unique molecular identifiers. cDNA synthesis was primed from both the TCR alpha and TCR beta constant segments. Two PCR steps were used to amplify libraries, with sample barcodes and sequencing adapters being added in the second step. Sequencing of libraries was performed on Illumina HiSeq 2500 (2x100 bp) or NovaSeq (2x150 bp). The study's own analysis went as follows. Demultiplexing of reads and collapsing into UMI consensus sequences were performed with MIGEC, and V(D)J alignment was carried out with MiXCR. Using edgeR on replicate PBMC samples, clonotypes were called vaccine-responding if FDR was below 0.01 and the log2 fold change was above 5 up to day 15. Each bulk clonotype received a CD4 or CD8 identity based on whether the sequenced CD4 or CD8 repertoire contained that clonotype at higher abundance. TCRdb reprocessing: public reads trimmed at Q25 with fastp, clones called with MiXCR, in-frame beta chains kept. Each entry merges the rows of one CDR3 protein and shows their most common DNA and genes. TCRdb, not the authors, supplied the V and J calls. The sample includes roughly 120,000 distinct CDR3 sequences, with around 7.7% observed a single time. 2.5% of the sample is taken by the ten largest.

Here is what the overall study found, with its caveats: FACS-sorted repertoires could contain abundant contaminating clonotypes from the bulk population, so computational filtering was required. Because the study included only a couple of donors, the extent to which the findings can be generalized is limited. A small share of clonotypes occurred in both CD4 and CD8 compartments, likely arising from convergent recombination. Most clones expanded after primary vaccination were re-detected after the booster (almost 98% of CD4 and roughly 85% of CD8), suggesting broad memory maintenance. The secondary T-cell response was found to be weaker but faster than the primary response, with a peak reached on day 5 rather than on day 15.

CDR1 and CDR2, per the germline V gene, are KGHSH and LQKENI. Measured from the cysteine to the phenylalanine, the CDR3 is 14 residues long. The CDR3 DNA has 42 bases and is translated from base 1. Trimming costs V 3 bases and J 1 base, and their ends lie 9 bases apart. The receptor's source is a man between 18 and 29 years old who received the YFV17D yellow fever vaccine. The chain is encoded by TRBV18 joined to TRBJ1-2, with the D gene uncertain. The source was CD4+ T cells sorted from PBMCs, collected roughly 10 days after the first yellow fever vaccination. The DNA is as follows: TGTGCCAGCTCACCTCGGGAGTTTAACTATGGCTACACCTTC. Translated, it gives CASSPREFNYGYTF.